This TCR beta chain was sequenced in a study of T cells in Graves' hyperthyroidism and ophthalmopathy. Broader study findings: Blood shared most expanded thyroid clonotypes above 0.001.

It was RNA transcripts that yielded the amplified TCR beta CDR3 regions. During a first-round RT-PCR of the TCR CDR3, the HTBI primer set was used. TCRdb reprocessed the multiplex PCR reads via MiXCR and lists one record per CDR3 protein. The sample carries some 800,000 distinct CDR3 sequences, approximately 40% recorded once. The table lists this clonotype with many counts. Antigen specificity is unknown. This CDR3 contains 17 residues. V gave up 3 bases and J gave up 0 bases; unmatched junction bases: 8. Germline CDR1 reads LNHNV; CDR2 reads YYDKDF (reference sequence). Sample: blood. The TCR originated in a young man with Graves' hyperthyroidism. The chain links TRBV15 to TRBJ1-5; 7 nucleotides line up with TRBD1. The CDR3 DNA reads as TGTGCCACCAGCAGCGAGGGACAGACTTATAGCAATCAGCCCCAGCATTTT. It encodes CATSSEGQTYSNQPQHF. Drawing the rest from reference TRBV15 and TRBJ1-5, the complete variable domain is DAMVIQNPRYQVTQFGKPVTLSCSQTLNHNVMYWYQQKSSQAPKLLFHYYDKDFNNEADTPDNFQSRRPNTSFCFLDIRSPGLGDTAMYLCATSSEGQTYSNQPQHFGDGTRLSIL.